Reported below is one T cell receptor beta chain. Its antigen is undetermined. In making diagnoses, clinical symptoms, serum thyroxine and TRAb, thyroid ultrasound and orbital computed tomography were all used. This sample stems from a study of T cells in Graves' hyperthyroidism and ophthalmopathy. Amplification yielded TCR beta CDR3 regions, with RNA transcripts as the source. First-round RT-PCR of the TCR CDR3 relied on the HTBI primer set. TCRdb analysed the multiplex PCR reads with MiXCR anew, one entry per CDR3 protein. Found here are 550,000 to 650,000 distinct CDR3 sequences, roughly 14% of them singletons; the top ten hold 5.5% to 7.5%. Study results and caveats: Blood also carried most thyroid clonotypes expanded above 0.001.

The origin of this receptor is a woman under 40 with Graves' hyperthyroidism that later progressed to Graves' ophthalmopathy. The sample taken for sequencing was blood.

The CDR3: CSASGLGLMYF. The CDR3 DNA follows: TGCAGTGCTTCCGGACTGGGGTTGATGTACTTC. The rearrangement uses TRBV20-1 and TRBJ2-5; tentatively, D is TRBD2 (5 bases). CDR1 is DFQATT, CDR2 SNEGSKA, per germline (reference sequence). The CDR3 sequence is 11 residues long. The V end lost 5 bases, the J end lost 13 bases, and 17 bases lay between the germline ends.